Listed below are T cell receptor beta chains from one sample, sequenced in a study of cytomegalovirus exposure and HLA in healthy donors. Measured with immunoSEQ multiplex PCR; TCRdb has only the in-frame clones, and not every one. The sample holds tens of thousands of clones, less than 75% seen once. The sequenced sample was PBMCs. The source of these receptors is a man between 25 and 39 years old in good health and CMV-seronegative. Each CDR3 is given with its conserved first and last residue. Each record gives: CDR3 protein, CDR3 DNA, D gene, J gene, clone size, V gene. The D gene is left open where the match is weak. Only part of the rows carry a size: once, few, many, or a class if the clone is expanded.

CASSGALENGNTEAFF | TGTGCCAGCAGTGGGGCACTTGAAAACGGGAACACTGAAGCTTTCTTT | . | TRBJ1-1 | . | TRBV2
CASSPSSGNTIYF | TGTGCCAGCAGTCCCAGCTCTGGAAACACCATATATTTT | . | TRBJ1-3 | . | TRBV27
CASSQDGGGGPQYF | TGTGCCAGCAGCCAAGACGGTGGCGGGGGGCCCCAGTACTTC | TRBD2 | TRBJ2-5 | . | TRBV5-6
CASSNEGAAFF | TGTGCCAGTAGTAATGAGGGGGCAGCTTTCTTT | TRBD1 | TRBJ1-1 | . | TRBV19
CASSEGRTGKLFF | TGTGCCAGCAGTGAGGGCCGAACGGGAAAACTGTTTTTT | . | TRBJ1-4 | . | TRBV5-6
CASSNLAGLTDTQYF | TGTGCCAGTAGTAACTTAGCGGGACTCACAGATACGCAGTATTTT | TRBD2 | TRBJ2-3 | . | TRBV19
CASSPLGTDSGIMNTEAFF | TGTGCCAGCAGTCCACTGGGGACAGATTCGGGCATCATGAACACTGAAGCTTTCTTT | TRBD1 | TRBJ1-1 | . | TRBV27
CASSLRGGPDEAFF | TGTGCCAGCAGTTTAAGGGGAGGACCAGATGAAGCTTTCTTT | . | TRBJ1-1 | . | TRBV28
CASSKQGSNNSPLHF | TGTGCCAGCAGCAAACAGGGGTCGAATAATTCACCCCTCCACTTT | TRBD1 | TRBJ1-6 | . | TRBV7-2
CASSYTAITGELFF | TGTGCCAGCAGCTACACAGCCATTACCGGGGAGCTGTTTTTT | . | TRBJ2-2 | . | TRBV7-9
CASRDGGNQPQHF | TGTGCCAGCAGAGACGGGGGCAATCAGCCCCAGCATTTT | . | TRBJ1-5 | . | TRBV2
CASSPRERNYGYTF | TGTGCCAGCAGCCCCCGGGAGAGAAACTATGGCTACACCTTC | . | TRBJ1-2 | . | TRBV6-5
CASSLTGYTEAFF | TGTGCCAGCAGCTTGACAGGGTATACTGAAGCTTTCTTT | . | TRBJ1-1 | . | TRBV5-6
CASSLGPGGLNTEAFF | TGTGCCAGCAGTTTAGGTCCGGGGGGCTTGAACACTGAAGCTTTCTTT | . | TRBJ1-1 | . | TRBV27
CASSSAGTGDLEAFF | TGTGCCAGCAGCTCAGCCGGGACAGGGGACCTTGAAGCTTTCTTT | TRBD1 | TRBJ1-1 | . | TRBV5-6
CASAPPTGANYGYTF | TGTGCCAGCGCCCCTCCGACAGGAGCTAACTATGGCTACACCTTC | . | TRBJ1-2 | . | TRBV25-1
CASSPDRQDQPQHF | TGTGCCAGTAGCCCTGACAGGCAGGATCAACCCCAGCATTTT | . | TRBJ1-5 | . | TRBV7-9
CASTRGTPPNTEAFF | TGTGCCAGCACCCGGGGGACGCCCCCGAACACTGAAGCTTTCTTT | . | TRBJ1-1 | . | TRBV7-2
CASSTQQGGVGYTF | TGTGCCAGCAGCACTCAACAGGGAGGGGTTGGCTACACCTTC | . | TRBJ1-2 | . | TRBV9
CATQEGGLSNQPQHF | TGTGCCACCCAGGAGGGGGGGCTAAGCAATCAGCCCCAGCATTTT | . | TRBJ1-5 | once | TRBV19
CASSSRTGDNEQFF | TGTGCCAGCAGCTCCCGGACAGGGGACAATGAGCAGTTCTTC | TRBD1 | TRBJ2-1 | . | TRBV5-4
CPSSVTGHSGNTIYF | TGTCCCAGCAGTGTGACAGGTCACTCTGGAAACACCATATATTTT | . | TRBJ1-3 | few | TRBV25-1
CAWSVSRPLNTEAFF | TGTGCCTGGAGTGTTTCGCGGCCCCTAAACACTGAAGCTTTCTTT | . | TRBJ1-1 | . | TRBV30
CASSLIGGDNEQFF | TGTGCCAGCAGCTTAATCGGGGGGGACAATGAGCAGTTCTTC | TRBD2 | TRBJ2-1 | . | TRBV7-3
CASSLTSGTDTQYF | TGTGCCAGCAGCTTAACTAGCGGTACAGATACGCAGTATTTT | . | TRBJ2-3 | . | TRBV7-3
CASSLGGRSSDEQFF | TGTGCCAGCAGCTTAGGCGGTCGATCTTCAGATGAGCAGTTCTTC | . | TRBJ2-1 | . | TRBV7-2